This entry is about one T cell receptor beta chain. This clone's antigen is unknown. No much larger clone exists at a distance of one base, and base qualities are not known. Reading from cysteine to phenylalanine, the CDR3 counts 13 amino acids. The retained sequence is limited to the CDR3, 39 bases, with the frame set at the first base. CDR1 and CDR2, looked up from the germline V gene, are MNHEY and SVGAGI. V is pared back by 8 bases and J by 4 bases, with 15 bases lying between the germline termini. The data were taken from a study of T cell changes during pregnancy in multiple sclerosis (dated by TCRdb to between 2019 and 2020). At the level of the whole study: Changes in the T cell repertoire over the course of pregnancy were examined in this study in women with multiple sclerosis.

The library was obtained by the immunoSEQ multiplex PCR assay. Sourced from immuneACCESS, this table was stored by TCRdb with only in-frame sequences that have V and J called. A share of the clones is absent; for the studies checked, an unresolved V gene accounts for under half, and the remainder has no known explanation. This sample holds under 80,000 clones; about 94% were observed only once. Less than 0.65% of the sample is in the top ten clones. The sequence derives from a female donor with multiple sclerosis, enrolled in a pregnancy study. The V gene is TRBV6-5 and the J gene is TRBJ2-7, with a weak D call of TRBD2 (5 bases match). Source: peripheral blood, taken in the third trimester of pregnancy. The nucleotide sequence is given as TGTGCCAGCCGTACTACCGGGGTATACGAGCAGTACTTC. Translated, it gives CASRTTGVYEQYF.